Each of the 25 T cell receptor beta chains below was sequenced from the same sample in a study of identifying expanded T cells in peripheral blood. Profiling relied on immunoSEQ multiplex PCR, and the TCRdb table lists in-frame clones only, not all of them. The sample lists roughly 90,000 clones; approximately 85% were seen once. Material: blood. The receptors come from a person aged 18 to 70 in good health.

The rearrangement joins TRBV7-8 to TRBJ2-1, with D perhaps given as TRBD1 or TRBD2 (5 bases each). The CDR3 spans 17 residues. The germline CDR1 and CDR2 sequences are SGHVS and FQNEAQ. Trimming took 0 bases from V and 4 from J, leaving 16 bases between them. CDR3 DNA sequence: TGTGCCAGCAGCTTAGCAAGGACATCAAGGAGGTACAATGAGCAGTTCTTC. Its protein product is CASSLARTSRRYNEQFF. The complete variable domain, with remaining parts taken from reference TRBV7-8 and TRBJ2-1, reads GAGVSQSPRYKVAKRGQDVALRCDPISGHVSLFWYQQALGQGPEFLTYFQNEAQLDKSGLPSDRFFAERPEGSVSTLKIQRTQQEDSAVYLCASSLARTSRRYNEQFFGPGTRLTVL.

This chain connects TRBV5-6 to TRBJ2-7; TRBD2 might be the D (6 bases). With 6 bases removed from V and 3 bases from J, the gap between germline ends came to 13 bases. The V gene's germline CDR1 is SGHDT and CDR2 YYEEEE. The CDR3 is 13 amino acids. This CDR3 is CASTFTGSYEQYF. The CDR3 coding sequence is TGTGCCAGCACCTTTACCGGGAGCTACGAGCAGTACTTC.

The chain recombines TRBV9 with TRBJ1-1; D perhaps matches TRBD1 (5 bases). Germline CDR1 SGDLS, CDR2 YYNGEE. With 1 base removed from V and 4 bases from J, the gap between germline ends came to 8 bases. This CDR3 spans 13 amino acids. CDR3 sequence (DNA): TGTGCCAGCAGCGTAAGGGGAAGCACTGAAGCTTTCTTT. It encodes CASSVRGSTEAFF. Full variable domain (missing parts from reference TRBV9 and TRBJ1-1): DSGVTQTPKHLITATGQRVTLRCSPRSGDLSVYWYQQSLDQGLQFLIQYYNGEERAKGNILERFSAQQFPDLHSELNLSSLELGDSALYFCASSVRGSTEAFFGQGTRLTVV.

The chain employs TRBV5-4 and TRBJ1-4; tentatively, D is TRBD1 (5 bases). This CDR3 contains 15 residues. CDR1 and CDR2 from the germline V gene are SGHNT and YYREEE (reference sequence). Trimming shortened V by 4 bases and J by 0 bases, and 10 bases separated the two germline ends. The CDR3 is CASSTQGATNEKLFF. The CDR3 bases are TGTGCCAGCAGCACCCAGGGAGCAACTAATGAAAAACTGTTTTTT.

The chain uses TRBV2 and TRBJ1-4; TRBD1 aligns across 7 bases. Germline CDR1 SNHLY, CDR2 FYNNEI. The CDR3 runs to 14 residues. With V trimmed by 6 bases and J by 7 bases, 8 bases remained unmatched. The CDR3 sequence: CASRVGQVGEKLFF. The CDR3 coding sequence is TGTGCCAGCAGAGTAGGACAGGTCGGTGAAAAACTGTTTTTT.

The chain carries TRBV4-1 and TRBJ1-1; D ambiguous. Germline V CDR1 and CDR2: MGHRA, YSYEKL. The V and J ends lost 1 base and 1 base respectively, with 10 bases between them. The CDR3 extends over 15 amino acids. In DNA form, the CDR3 reads TGCGCCAGCAGCCAAGCTACGGGCTCGAACACTGAAGCTTTCTTT. As protein: CASSQATGSNTEAFF.

The chain combines TRBV27 with TRBJ2-5; 7 nucleotides match TRBD2. Trimming took 2 bases from V and 5 from J; bases not matched to a gene: 8. The germline CDR1 and CDR2 sequences are MNHEY and SMNVEV (reference sequence). The CDR3 runs to 15 residues. CDR3 protein: CASSLTKGRGETQYF. Written as DNA, the CDR3 is TGTGCCAGCAGTTTAACCAAGGGGCGGGGGGAGACCCAGTACTTC.

This sequence joins TRBV18 and TRBJ2-5, with 9 positions matching TRBD2. Per germline, CDR1 KGHSH and CDR2 LQKENI. J lost 5 bases, V lost 1 base, and 17 bases had no gene match. This CDR3 spans 19 amino acids. The CDR3 DNA follows: TGTGCCAGCTCACCACGGATAAAGGGCGGCGGGGGGGCCCGGGAGACCCAGTACTTC. Its translation is CASSPRIKGGGGARETQYF.

CDR3 sequence: CASSLSWGYSYEQYF. CDR3 sequence (DNA): TGCGCCAGCAGCTTGTCTTGGGGGTACTCCTACGAGCAGTACTTC. The gene calls are TRBV5-1 and TRBJ2-7; either TRBD1 or TRBD2 may supply D (5 bases each). This CDR3 contains 15 residues. Germline V gives CDR1 SGHRS, CDR2 YFSETQ. V was trimmed by 1 base and J by 0 bases, leaving 11 bases between them.

The rearrangement links TRBV7-9 to TRBJ2-5; no firm D call. Trimming shortened V by 4 bases and J by 3 bases, and 6 bases separated the two germline ends. Germline V lookup: CDR1 SEHNR, CDR2 FQNEAQ (reference sequence). The CDR3 is 12 residues long. CDR3 nucleotide sequence: TGTGCCAGCAGCTGGGGTGAAGAGACCCAGTACTTC. Encoded protein: CASSWGEETQYF.

The chain carries TRBV2 and TRBJ1-6, with no clear D. The CDR3 has 12 amino acids. V was trimmed by 6 bases and J by 8 bases, leaving 8 bases between them. Germline CDR1 reads SNHLY; CDR2 reads FYNNEI. The CDR3 region is CASSLEDSPLHF. CDR3 in DNA: TGTGCCAGCAGCTTAGAGGATTCACCCCTCCACTTT.

The CDR3 DNA reads as TGTGCCAGCAGTCCCGGTCAGCCCCAGCATTTT. It is translated as CASSPGQPQHF. V is TRBV27 and J is TRBJ1-5; D is undetermined. Germline assignment: CDR1 MNHEY and CDR2 SMNVEV (reference sequence). The V end lost 5 bases, the J end lost 6 bases, and 5 bases lay between the germline ends. The CDR3 extends over 11 amino acids.

V usage is TRBV28 and J usage is TRBJ1-2; no definite D call. Germline values: CDR1 MDHEN, CDR2 SYDVKM. This CDR3 region has 11 residues. V was cut by 4 bases and J by 8 bases, with 8 bases left in between. The CDR3 reads CASSWSRGYTF. The CDR3 coding sequence is TGTGCCAGCAGTTGGTCGAGAGGCTACACCTTC.

A single count supports this clone. This chain joins TRBV5-6 and TRBJ1-1; D is undetermined. Trimming removed 2 bases at V and 1 base at J, with 12 bases between. Germline V lookup: CDR1 SGHDT, CDR2 YYEEEE. The CDR3 runs 15 residues. CDR3 sequence: CASSFLHLKNTEAFF. Written as DNA, the CDR3 is TGTGCCAGCAGCTTTCTCCACCTGAAGAACACTGAAGCTTTCTTT.

The V call is TRBV6-5, the J call TRBJ1-5; D is possibly TRBD1 (5 bases). The CDR3 length is 15 residues. Per germline, CDR1 MNHEY and CDR2 SVGAGI. Trimming pared 6 bases from V and 2 bases from J, leaving 14 bases between. CDR3 amino acids: CASRYQGSGNQPQHF. The DNA for the CDR3 is TGTGCCAGCAGGTATCAGGGAAGCGGCAATCAGCCCCAGCATTTT.

The genes are TRBV30 and TRBJ1-4; 9 nucleotides line up with TRBD1. V was clipped by 3 bases and J by 8 bases; unmatched bases: 7. Germline values: CDR1 GTSNPN, CDR2 SVGIG (reference sequence). The CDR3 length is 14 residues. CDR3 protein: CAWSGQGFLEKLFF. The DNA for the CDR3 is TGTGCCTGGAGCGGACAGGGGTTTCTAGAAAAACTGTTTTTT.

This clone was seen once. This chain uses TRBV7-9 with TRBJ2-3; D possibly corresponds to TRBD1 (5 bases). The CDR3 totals 14 residues. Germline CDR1 is SEHNR and CDR2 is FQNEAQ (reference sequence). The ends were cut back, 4 bases at V and 4 bases at J, with 12 bases in the middle. CDR3 sequence: CASSSVLGADTQYF. As DNA, the CDR3 is TGTGCCAGCAGCTCGGTCCTAGGGGCAGATACGCAGTATTTT.

This clone has only a few counts. The CDR3 nucleotides read TGTGCCAGTAGTATGGACGGAGGGGAGACCCAGTACTTC. Its translation: CASSMDGGETQYF. The V call is TRBV19, the J call TRBJ2-5; D possibly corresponds to TRBD2 (6 bases). Trimming took off 3 bases at V and 5 bases at J, with 10 bases between the two ends. The CDR3 consists of 13 residues. The germline V gene has CDR1 LNHDA and CDR2 SQIVND (reference sequence).

The chain carries TRBV5-8 and TRBJ2-1, with D perhaps matching TRBD1 (6 bases). This CDR3 spans 17 amino acids. Trimming took off 4 bases at V and 8 bases at J, with 25 bases between the two ends. Germline CDR1 SGHTS, CDR2 YDEGEE. The CDR3 nucleotides are TGTGCCAGCAGCCAAGACAGGAGAGGGAGCGATCGGGATGAGCAGTTCTTC. It translates to CASSQDRRGSDRDEQFF.

In DNA, the CDR3 is TGTGCCAGCAGTTTACCGGACAGCCTAATCTATGGCTACACCTTC. This gives the protein CASSLPDSLIYGYTF. This chain connects TRBV28 to TRBJ1-2; D may be TRBD1 (6 bases). The CDR3 has 15 amino acids. CDR1 is MDHEN, CDR2 SYDVKM, per germline. Trimming removed 2 bases at V and 4 bases at J, with 14 bases between.

This clone came up a few times. The chain carries TRBV2 and TRBJ1-1; D is perhaps TRBD1 (5 bases). The length of the CDR3 is 14 residues. Trimming removed 5 bases from V and 1 base from J, with 11 bases in between. CDR1 and CDR2 from the germline V gene are SNHLY and FYNNEI. In DNA, the CDR3 is TGTGCCAGCAGTTCGCGGGGGACGAACACTGAAGCTTTCTTT. Amino acid sequence: CASSSRGTNTEAFF.

The chain recombines TRBV19 with TRBJ2-7; 9 nucleotides match TRBD2. The CDR3 consists of 16 residues. Germline lookup yields CDR1 LNHDA and CDR2 SQIVND (reference sequence). V was pared by 3 bases and J by 6 bases, with 12 bases of the junction left unmatched. The CDR3 coding sequence is TGTGCCAGTAGTATTGGCGGGGGGGCGGTTGGGAGCGAGCAGTACTTC. Translating gives CASSIGGGAVGSEQYF.

The chain combines TRBV7-2 with TRBJ1-1; D is undetermined. Between the trimmed V and J ends, which lost 3 bases and 3 bases, there was a span of 8 bases. The CDR3 consists of 13 residues. Germline lookup yields CDR1 SGHTA and CDR2 FQGNSA. This chain's CDR3 is CASSFTVHTEAFF. The CDR3 coding sequence is TGTGCCAGCAGCTTTACCGTCCACACTGAAGCTTTCTTT.

V usage is TRBV5-1 and J usage is TRBJ2-5, with TRBD2 matching 8 bases. CDR1 SGHRS and CDR2 YFSETQ come from the germline V gene. The CDR3 is made up of 15 amino acids. Trimming at V came to 3 bases and at J to 3 bases, leaving 7 bases not matched to a gene. The CDR3 loop reads CASSYGYGGEETQYF. In DNA, the CDR3 is TGCGCCAGCAGCTACGGATACGGGGGGGAAGAGACCCAGTACTTC.

This chain joins TRBV30 and TRBJ1-2; 7 bases map to TRBD1. Germline V gene data show CDR1 as GTSNPN and CDR2 as SVGIG (reference sequence). V was pared by 5 bases and J by 8 bases, with 11 bases of the junction left unmatched. The CDR3 runs to 13 residues. CDR3: CAWGQQGISGYTF. Written as DNA, the CDR3 is TGTGCCTGGGGACAACAGGGGATCTCCGGCTACACCTTC.